The source of this T cell receptor beta chain is a study of blood T cell repertoires in COVID-19. Using immunoSEQ multiplex PCR, the repertoire was profiled, and TCRdb retains in-frame clones only, with some absent. The sample contains roughly 200,000 clones, over 75% of which appear only once. Unmatched junction bases numbered 6, after V lost 8 bases and J lost 4 bases. The CDR3 loop spans 14 amino acids. Germline V gene sequence: CDR1 LNHNV, CDR2 YYDKDF (reference sequence). V gene TRBV15 combines with J gene TRBJ2-2, with TRBD2 matching over 8 bases. This receptor was obtained from a man aged 55 to 69 with acute or convalescent COVID-19. Sequencing was performed on peripheral blood. This CDR3 reads CATERGRVTGELFF. In nucleotides, the CDR3 is TGTGCCACCGAGCGGGGGCGGGTCACCGGGGAGCTGTTTTTT. The complete variable domain, with remaining parts taken from reference TRBV15 and TRBJ2-2, reads DAMVIQNPRYQVTQFGKPVTLSCSQTLNHNVMYWYQQKSSQAPKLLFHYYDKDFNNEADTPDNFQSRRPNTSFCFLDIRSPGLGDTAMYLCATERGRVTGELFFGEGSRLTVL.